The clone carrying this T cell receptor (beta chain) was recorded a few times. Antigen unknown. CDR1 is GTSNPN and CDR2 is SVGIG in the germline V gene (reference sequence). The CDR3 extends over 16 amino acids. The junction had 10 bases not matched to a gene; V was cut back by 2 bases and J by 4 bases. Expressed TCRB transcripts were sequenced, since all the RNA that had been isolated was reverse transcribed. This table comes from immunoSEQ multiplex PCR, and its TCRdb copy is limited to in-frame clones, with some not included. This table holds 300,000 or so clones, roughly an eighth found once. Each donor gave one heparinised blood draw averaging about 100 mL. It was via CD45RO/CCR7/CD25/CD127/CD95/CD27 that CD4+ naive, central memory, regulatory and stem cell-like memory cells were sorted. The record originates from a study of beta chain features in type 1 diabetes. Study as a whole: The examined sorted cells totaled under 120 million across samples.

Overall study findings and caveats: In every one of the four CD4+ subsets, TCRB CDR3s were moderately but significantly shorter in Type 1 diabetes patients. The similarity of naive, central memory and Treg TCRB repertoires appeared greater among patients than among healthy donors.

This TCR was recovered from a man aged 25-45 years with type 1 diabetes. This sequence joins TRBV30 and TRBJ2-1; 8 nucleotides align to TRBD2. The sequencing input was naive CD4+ T cells from blood. CDR3 in DNA: TGTGCCTGGAGTCCCCTAGCTAGCGGGCCTTACAATGAGCAGTTCTTC. Protein: CAWSPLASGPYNEQFF.